This TCR beta chain was profiled in a study of blood T cells in healthy people across ages. Study-level points and caveats: Measured against age, TCR beta diversity per million T cells decreased in a roughly linear manner.

Comment on this clonotype: Its antigen is unknown.

There are 13 residues in the CDR3. V lost 6 bases and J lost 14; bases outside the gene matches: 11. CDR1 and CDR2 (germline): LGHDT, YNNKEL (reference sequence). Using a J-beta primer mix together with a sample-barcoded 5' primer, a second PCR was run for 7 to 11 cycles. From the 5' RACE reads, TCRdb called clonotypes with MiXCR, one entry per CDR3 protein. The sample has over a million distinct CDR3 sequences, approximately 59% seen once. The V call is TRBV3-1, the J call TRBJ2-1; 9 bases align to TRBD1. The receptor's source is a man between 18 and 35 years old in good health. The sample taken for sequencing was blood. The CDR3 is CASRQSGGDREFF. Here the CDR3 DNA reads TGTGCCAGCAGACAAAGTGGTGGGGACAGGGAGTTCTTC.